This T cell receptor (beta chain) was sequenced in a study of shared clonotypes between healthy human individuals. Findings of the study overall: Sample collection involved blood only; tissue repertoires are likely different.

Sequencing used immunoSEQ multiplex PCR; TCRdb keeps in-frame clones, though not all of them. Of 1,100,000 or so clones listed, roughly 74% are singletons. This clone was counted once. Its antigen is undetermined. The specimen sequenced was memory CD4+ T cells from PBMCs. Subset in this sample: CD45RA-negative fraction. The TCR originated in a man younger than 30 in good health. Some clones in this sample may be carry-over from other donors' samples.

The DNA of the CDR3 is TGCGCCAGCAGCTTGTGGTTTGATTCGGTCTCTGGGGCCAACGTCCTGACTTTC. This sequence encodes CASSLWFDSVSGANVLTF. The chain combines TRBV5-1 with TRBJ2-6; unclear D gene. There are 18 residues in the CDR3. Trimming shortened V by 1 base and J by 0 bases, and 14 bases separated the two germline ends. The germline V gene has CDR1 SGHRS and CDR2 YFSETQ.